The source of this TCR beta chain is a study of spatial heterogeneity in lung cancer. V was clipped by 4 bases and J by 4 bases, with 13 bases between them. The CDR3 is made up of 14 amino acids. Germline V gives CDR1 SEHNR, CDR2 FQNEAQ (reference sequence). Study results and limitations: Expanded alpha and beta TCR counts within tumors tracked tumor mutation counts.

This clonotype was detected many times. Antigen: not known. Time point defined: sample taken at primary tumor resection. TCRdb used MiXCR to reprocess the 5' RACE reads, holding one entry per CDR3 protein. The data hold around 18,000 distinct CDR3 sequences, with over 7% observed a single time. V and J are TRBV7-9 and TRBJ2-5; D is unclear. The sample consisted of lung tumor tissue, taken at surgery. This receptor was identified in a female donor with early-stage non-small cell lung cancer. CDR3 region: CASSSRRNTETQYF. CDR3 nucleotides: TGTGCCAGCAGCTCTCGACGGAATACAGAGACCCAGTACTTC.